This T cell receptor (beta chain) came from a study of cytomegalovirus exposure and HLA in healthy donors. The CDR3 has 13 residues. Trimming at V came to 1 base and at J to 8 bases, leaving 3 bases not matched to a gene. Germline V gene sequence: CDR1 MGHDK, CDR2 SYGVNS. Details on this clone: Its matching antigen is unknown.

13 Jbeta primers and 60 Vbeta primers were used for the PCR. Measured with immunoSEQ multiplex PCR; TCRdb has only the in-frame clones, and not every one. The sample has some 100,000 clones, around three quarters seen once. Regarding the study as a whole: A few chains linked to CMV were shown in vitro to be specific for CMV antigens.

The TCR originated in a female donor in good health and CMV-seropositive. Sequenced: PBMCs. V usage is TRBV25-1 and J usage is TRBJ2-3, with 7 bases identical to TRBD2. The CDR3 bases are TGTGCCAGCAGTGAATGGGGGGAGGGTACGCAGTATTTT. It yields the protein CASSEWGEGTQYF.